This T cell receptor beta chain was sequenced for a study of beta chain features in type 1 diabetes. Study observations and caveats: VDJ junctions from patients with type 1 diabetes contained fewer insertions and more deletions. The question left open here concerned HLA type influencing TCRB rearrangement. Compared with healthy donors, patients appeared to share more similar naive, central memory and regulatory TCRB repertoires.

As to this clone: No antigen is known for it.

The length of the CDR3 is 13 residues. Between the trimmed V and J ends, which lost 10 bases and 1 base, there was a span of 8 bases. The germline gives CDR1 MGHDK, CDR2 SYGVNS. The sequenced template was cDNA made from the entire isolated RNA. Sequenced naive, central memory and regulatory T cell samples produced an average of roughly 3.5 million reads. TCRdb keeps only in-frame clones here, not all; method: immunoSEQ multiplex PCR. This sample has 200,000 to 300,000 clones, with 25% to 35% found just once. V and J are TRBV25-1 and TRBJ2-6; D unclear. This TCR derives from a young man in good health. Material for sequencing was central memory CD4+ T cells from blood. CDR3 sequence (DNA): TGTGCCACGCTCCGATCTGGGGCCAACGTCCTGACTTTC. As protein: CATLRSGANVLTF.